The 8 T cell receptor beta chains below were found in one sample sequenced in a study of CD8 T cells in Susac syndrome. Random hexamers primed reverse transcription of 0.5 to 1 ug RNA. TCRdb re-called the immunoSEQ multiplex PCR reads through MiXCR, storing one row per CDR3 protein. The sample contains over 150,000 distinct CDR3 sequences, roughly 95% of which appear only once. Material: CD4+ T cells from PBMCs. The source is a human donor with Susac syndrome.

The genes are TRBV3-1 and TRBJ2-5; D remains ambiguous. Germline V lookup: CDR1 LGHDT, CDR2 YNNKEL (reference sequence). Trimming left V 1 base short and J 4 bases short, with 10 bases between. The CDR3 runs 14 residues. The CDR3 coding sequence is TGTGCCAGCAGCCAAGGGGCCCTCGGAGAGACCCAGTACTTC. Encoded protein: CASSQGALGETQYF.

The genes are TRBV12-3 or TRBV12-4 and TRBJ1-2, with D unresolved. This CDR3 has 13 residues. The V gene lost 3 bases and the J gene lost 0 bases, with 5 bases spanning the gap. The CDR3 loop is CASSLSTNYGYTF. The CDR3 DNA reads TGTGCCAGCAGTTTGTCTACTAACTATGGCTACACCTTC.

Turning to this clonotype: The junction departs from the called germline gene at one end, perhaps through a read error. The gene calls are TRBV27 and TRBJ2-7; perhaps TRBD1 as D (6 bases). Germline V gives CDR1 MNHEY, CDR2 SMNVEV (reference sequence). CDR3 size: 16 residues. The CDR3 sequence: CAISSSMGAFTYEQYF. Written as DNA, the CDR3 is TGTGCCATCAGTTCCTCCATGGGGGCATTTACCTACGAGCAGTACTTC.

The chain recombines TRBV29-1 with TRBJ2-3; D is unclear. Trimming pared 5 bases from V and 4 bases from J, leaving 13 bases between. The germline gives CDR1 SQVTM, CDR2 ANQGSEA. The CDR3 runs to 13 residues. For the CDR3, the DNA is TGCAGCGTTACATCCACGGGCGCAGATACGCAGTATTTT. Amino acids: CSVTSTGADTQYF.

The chain has TRBV20-1 and TRBJ2-7, with TRBD2 matching over 11 bases. CDR3 size: 13 residues. Germline CDR1 reads DFQATT; CDR2 reads SNEGSKA (reference sequence). After removal of 4 bases from V and 6 bases from J, the junction contained 5 bases not matched to a gene. DNA for the CDR3: TGCAGTGCTAATAGCGGGAGGGCCTTCGAGCAGTACTTC. Translating gives CSANSGRAFEQYF.

V usage is TRBV4-3 and J usage is TRBJ1-3, with D unresolved. Germline V gene sequence: CDR1 LGHNA, CDR2 YSLEER. The CDR3 is made up of 15 amino acids. Trimming shortened V by 1 base and J by 0 bases, and 7 bases separated the two germline ends. The DNA for the CDR3 is TGCGCCAGCAGCCAAGGACTGAACTCTGGAAACACCATATATTTT. This codes for CASSQGLNSGNTIYF.

The chain's CDR3 is CASSLWGGGYEQYF. For the CDR3, the DNA is TGTGCCAGCAGTTTATGGGGCGGGGGCTACGAGCAGTACTTC. The rearrangement uses TRBV28 and TRBJ2-7, with 7 nucleotides matching TRBD2. Germline assignment: CDR1 MDHEN and CDR2 SYDVKM. Losses at the gene ends were 0 bases for V and 3 bases for J; bases not matched to a gene: 2. The CDR3 covers 14 residues.

The chain combines TRBV6-2 or TRBV6-3 with TRBJ2-1; maybe TRBD2 (5 bases). The CDR3 has 11 amino acids. Germline CDR1 reads MNHEY; CDR2 reads SVGEGT. V lost 4 bases to trimming and J lost 8 bases, with 6 bases between them. As DNA, the CDR3 is TGTGCCAGCAGTTGGCGGGATGAGCAGTTCTTC. This encodes CASSWRDEQFF.